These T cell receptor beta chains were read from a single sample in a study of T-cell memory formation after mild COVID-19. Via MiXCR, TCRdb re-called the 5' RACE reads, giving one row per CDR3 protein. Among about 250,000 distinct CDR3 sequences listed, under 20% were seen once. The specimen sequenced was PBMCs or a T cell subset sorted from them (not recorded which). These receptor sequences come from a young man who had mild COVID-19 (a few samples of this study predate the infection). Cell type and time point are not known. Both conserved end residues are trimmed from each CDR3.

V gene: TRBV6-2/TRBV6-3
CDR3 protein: ASSYSRAVNRGANYGYT

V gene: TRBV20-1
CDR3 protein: SAGETGNTIY

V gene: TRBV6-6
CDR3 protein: ASSYGGGIQY

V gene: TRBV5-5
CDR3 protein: ASSLRNSNQPQH

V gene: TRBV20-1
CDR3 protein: SARDPFRKVDEQF

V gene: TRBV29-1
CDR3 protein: SVVWDYEQY

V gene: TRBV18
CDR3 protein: ASSPRQGMQETQY

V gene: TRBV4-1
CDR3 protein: ASSQSQGQYIGYT

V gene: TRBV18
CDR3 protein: ASRDSLMNTEAF

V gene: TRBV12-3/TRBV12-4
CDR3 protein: ASSLGQGVGNSPLH

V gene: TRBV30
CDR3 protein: AWTSGLARQETQY

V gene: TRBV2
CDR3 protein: ASRFREQF

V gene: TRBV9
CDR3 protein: ASSVGTHPSSYEQY

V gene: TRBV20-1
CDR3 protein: SARARNTDTQY

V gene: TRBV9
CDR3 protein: ASSVDRTGLGEQF

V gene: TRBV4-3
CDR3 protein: ASSQDSGRGRGGRDEQF

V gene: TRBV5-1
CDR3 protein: ASSSGGATYEQY

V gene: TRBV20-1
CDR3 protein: SARIWGGGGENSPLH

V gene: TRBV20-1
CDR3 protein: SGGEPGADTQY

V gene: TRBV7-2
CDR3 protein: ASSLLAGGDTDTQY

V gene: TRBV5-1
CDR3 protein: ASRPTGDRDYGYT

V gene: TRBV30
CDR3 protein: AWNPGEAF

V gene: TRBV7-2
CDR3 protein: ASSLAPVTRGTDTQY

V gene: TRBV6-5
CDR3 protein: ASTPPGLLTAQY

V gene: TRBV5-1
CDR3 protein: ASNLVGYNEQF

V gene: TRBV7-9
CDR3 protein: ASSLVQRGTDTQY

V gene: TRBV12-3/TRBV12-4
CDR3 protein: ASSFGTSGGTKTQY

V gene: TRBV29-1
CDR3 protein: SVVKRDETQY

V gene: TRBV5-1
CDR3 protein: ASSGPGVKYEQY

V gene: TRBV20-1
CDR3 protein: SAEQGTGETQY

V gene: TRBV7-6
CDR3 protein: ASSLALSGSSYNEQF

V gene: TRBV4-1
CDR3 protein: ASSHQGKITDTQY

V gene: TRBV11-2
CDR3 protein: ASSLVVQGNSPLH

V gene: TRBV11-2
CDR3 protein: ASSSRWAGSSGNTIY

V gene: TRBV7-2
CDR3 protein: ASSLGGSNEKLF

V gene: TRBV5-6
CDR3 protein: ASSSQEKSEAF

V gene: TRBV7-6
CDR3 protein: ASSSGLAGPIVTDTQY

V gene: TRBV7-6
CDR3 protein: ASSLDLLHYEQY

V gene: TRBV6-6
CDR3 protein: ATFTSGGTYEQF

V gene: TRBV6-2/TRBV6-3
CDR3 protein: ASSVPGTGYNEQF

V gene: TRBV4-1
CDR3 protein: ASSQMDRGGDTQY

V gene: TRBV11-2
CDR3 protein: ASSQWGQETQY

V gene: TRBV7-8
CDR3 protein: ASSLGGRTEYNEQF

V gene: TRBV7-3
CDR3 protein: ASSQSTSEKFTDTQY

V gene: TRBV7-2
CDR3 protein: ASSSGTGGPPGELF

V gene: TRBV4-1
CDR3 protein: ASSHTGLNQPQH

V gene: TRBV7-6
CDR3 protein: ASSLGGQGWTEAF

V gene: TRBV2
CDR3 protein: ASPPGGAGYNEQF

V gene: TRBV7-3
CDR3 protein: ASSSRQGSGNEQF

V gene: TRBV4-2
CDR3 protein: ASSPPAGGSYNEQF

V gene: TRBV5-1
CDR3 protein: ASSLAVLSDETQY

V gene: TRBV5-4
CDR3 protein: ASSLGLASGRETQY